What follows are 27 T cell receptor delta chains derived from one specimen sequenced in a study of gamma-delta chains in newborns, infants, children. TCRdb reanalysed the reads via CATT. This sample has more than 1,300 delta-chain clones, with 1% to 1.3% found just once. The sequencing sample was made of blood. The receptors were sampled from a child in good health.

A few counts support this clone. The J gene is TRDJ1, the V gene TRDV2; unclear D gene. The CDR3 extends over 17 amino acids. The germline V gene encodes CDR1 GEAIGNYY and CDR2 EKD. V was pared by 0 bases and J by 1 base, with 17 bases between. CDR3 sequence (DNA): TGTGCCTGTGACACCGTCTCCATAAAACCCCGCACCGATAAACTCATCTTT. Translating it yields CACDTVSIKPRTDKLIF.

Regarding this clone: This likely traces to a read error, being one base from a far larger clone. The V gene is TRDV2, the J gene TRDJ1; 8 bases agree with TRDD2. V was pared by 2 bases and J by 3 bases, with 31 bases of the junction left unmatched. From germline, CDR1 is GEAIGNYY and CDR2 EKD. This CDR3 contains 23 residues. The CDR3 region is CACDILSSYEVEDTRRAADKLIF. The DNA for the CDR3 is TGTGCCTGTGACATCTTGTCTTCCTACGAAGTGGAGGATACTAGGAGGGCAGCCGATAAACTCATCTTT.

This clone was seen only a few times. It is likely a read error: a sequence one base away is far more abundant. Other DNA sequences in this specimen translate into the identical CDR3. This chain uses TRDV2 with TRDJ1; 8 bases align to TRDD2. There are 20 residues in the CDR3. Trimming cost V 0 bases and J 0 bases; bases outside gene matches: 17. In germline, CDR1 is GEAIGNYY, CDR2 EKD. The CDR3 DNA reads TGTGCCTGTGACACCCTTCCTACTGGAGGATCGGGTCGGTACACCGATAAACTCATCTTT. This translates into CACDTLPTGGSGRYTDKLIF.

This clone came up a few times. A much larger clone sits a single nucleotide away, making a read error possible. Distinct nucleotide sequences in the sample also encode this CDR3. The J gene is TRDJ1, the V gene TRDV1, with 9 nucleotides matching TRDD2. The junction had 27 bases not matched to a gene; V was cut back by 1 base and J by 0 bases. The CDR3 extends over 24 amino acids. CDR1 is TSWWSYY, CDR2 QGS, per germline. The DNA for the CDR3 is TGTGCTCTTGGGGAACAATCGGCCTTCCTACCTCCTTACTGGGGACTAAGCTACACCGATAAACTCATCTTT. The encoded protein is CALGEQSAFLPPYWGLSYTDKLIF.

With respect to this clone: A much larger clone differs by one base, so this may be a read error. In the same sample, other DNA sequences code for this CDR3. The V and J genes are TRDV1 and TRDJ1; D is undetermined. Germline V lookup: CDR1 TSWWSYY, CDR2 QGS. The CDR3 covers 14 residues. The CDR3 nucleotides are TGTGCTCTTGGGGAACCCTGGAACACTGATAAACTCATCTTT. It specifies CALGEPWNTDKLIF.

Note on this clone: Given a far larger clone just one base away, this is likely a sequencing read error. V and J are TRDV2 and TRDJ1; TRDD2 might be the D (5 bases). The CDR3 totals 13 residues. Per germline, CDR1 GEAIGNYY and CDR2 EKD. The CDR3 sequence is CACDTRPPPKIIF. The CDR3 DNA is TGTGCCTGTGACACCCGGCCTCCTCCTAAAATCATCTTT.

This clone was observed a few times. With a far larger clone one base away, a read error is the likely cause. V usage is TRDV2 and J usage is TRDJ1, with 8 bases matching TRDD2. Germline V gene data show CDR1 as GEAIGNYY and CDR2 as EKD. J gave up 1 base and V 4 bases, and 16 bases lay outside the gene matches. The CDR3 runs 18 residues. The CDR3 here is CACDRLPNFYGGTDKLIF. The CDR3 bases are TGTGCCTGTGATCGCCTTCCTAATTTCTATGGGGGCACCGATAAACTCATCTTT.

This clone appeared a few times. A much larger clone sits a single nucleotide away, making a read error possible. Written as DNA, the CDR3 is TGTGCCTGTGACACCGTTGGGGGAAGTTCGGTAGCCGATAAACTCATCTTT. It encodes CACDTVGGSSVADKLIF. V gene TRDV2 combines with J gene TRDJ1; TRDD3 agrees at 7 bases. V gave up 0 bases and J gave up 3 bases; unmatched junction bases: 12. The CDR3 sequence is 17 residues long. Per the germline V gene, CDR1 is GEAIGNYY and CDR2 is EKD.

In its sample, this clone was seen a few times. This could be a read error, since a much larger clone is one nucleotide away. The genes are TRDV2 and TRDJ1, with D possibly TRDD3 on 10 matching bases. CDR1 GEAIGNYY and CDR2 EKD come from the germline V gene. CDR3 size: 20 residues. The CDR3 loop reads CARDTLPTGGSGRYTDKLIF. CDR3 DNA sequence: TGTGCCCGTGACACCCTTCCTACTGGGGGATCGGGTCGGTACACCGATAAACTCATCTTT.

In regard to this clone: This may stem from a read error, because a much larger clone lies one nucleotide away. V usage is TRDV2 and J usage is TRDJ1; 12 bases map to TRDD3. From germline, CDR1 is GEAIGNYY and CDR2 EKD. The CDR3 loop spans 17 amino acids. The CDR3 is CAFDILELGDTQDKLIF. For the CDR3, the DNA is TGTGCCTTTGACATCCTCGAGCTGGGGGATACGCAGGATAAACTCATCTTT.

Details on this clone: TCRdb's entry gives the protein of a much larger clone, which mismatches this DNA's translation at residue 3, likely from a read error; the protein reported here is translated from the DNA. CDR3 nucleotides: TGTGCCCGTGACTACACTGGGGGGACCGATAAACTCATCTTT. Encoded protein: CARDYTGGTDKLIF. The chain carries TRDV2 and TRDJ1, with 8 bases that match TRDD3. Germline V gives CDR1 GEAIGNYY, CDR2 EKD. This CDR3 is built from 14 residues.

Worth noting for this clone: A much larger clonotype is one base distant, so this may be a read error. The chain employs TRDV2 and TRDJ1, with D possibly matching TRDD3 (6 bases). This CDR3 has 18 amino acids. Germline CDR1 GEAIGNYY, CDR2 EKD. Trimming cost V 3 bases and J 0 bases, with 22 bases left between them. CDR3 amino acids: CACDLLSVSDTDTDKLIF. The CDR3 region has the DNA TGTGCCTGTGACCTTCTTTCCGTTTCGGATACTGACACCGATAAACTCATCTTT.

This clone has only a few counts. This likely reflects a read error, since a far larger clone is one base away. The sample contains more than one DNA sequence encoding this CDR3. This chain uses TRDV1 with TRDJ2; possibly TRDD3 for D (5 bases). Germline V CDR1 and CDR2: TSWWSYY, QGS. The CDR3 loop spans 18 amino acids. V was trimmed by 4 bases and J by 2 bases, leaving 20 bases between them. Here the CDR3 reads CALGVDRFPWGLTAQLFF. The CDR3 nucleotides are TGTGCTCTTGGGGTAGACCGGTTCCCTTGGGGCTTGACAGCACAACTCTTCTTT.

This clone is large by share. Other DNA variants within this sample encode the same CDR3. The V call is TRDV2, the J call TRDJ1; 10 nucleotides agree with TRDD3. With V trimmed by 1 base and J by 8 bases, 21 bases remained unmatched. This CDR3 comprises 19 residues. Germline V lookup: CDR1 GEAIGNYY, CDR2 EKD. The chain's CDR3 is CACDTPPTTPGDTMGKLIF. CDR3 coding DNA: TGTGCCTGTGACACACCTCCTACGACTCCGGGGGATACGATGGGGAAACTCATCTTT.

Details on this clone: The likely explanation is a read error, given a far larger clone one base away. This CDR3 is also generated by other DNA sequences in the sample. CDR3 nucleotides: TGTGCCTGTGACAGCATACTGGGGGATACACAGAGATACACCGATAAACTCATCTTT. Translated: CACDSILGDTQRYTDKLIF. The V gene is TRDV2, the J gene TRDJ1; 12 nucleotides align to TRDD3. This CDR3 region has 19 residues. CDR1 and CDR2 from the germline V gene are GEAIGNYY and EKD. Trimming removed 2 bases from V and 0 bases from J; junction bases left unmatched: 12.

With respect to this clone: A much more abundant neighbour one base away suggests this may be a read error. No DNA is shown, since the ends of the CDR3 on it are uncertain; the CDR3 is the one TCRdb lists. V usage is TRAV29/DV5 and J usage is TRDJ1; the table gives TRDD3 as D, unverified against the DNA. Termini included, the CDR3 measures 20 amino acids. In germline, CDR1 is NSMFDY, CDR2 ISSIKDK. CDR3 amino acids: CSVLLCSNRTEGTNTDKPIF.

This clone rates as large (0.1 to 1%). This same CDR3 is encoded by further DNA sequences in the sample. The J gene is TRDJ1, the V gene TRDV1; 9 positions match TRDD2. The J segment lost 0 bases and the V segment lost 2 bases, leaving 16 bases of the junction unmatched. Germline-derived CDR1 and CDR2 are TSWWSYY and QGS. This CDR3 is 20 amino acids long. Here the CDR3 DNA reads TGTGCTCTTGGGGAAAGGCCTTCCTACTACCCGGGGGGCCACACCGATAAACTCATCTTT. It specifies CALGERPSYYPGGHTDKLIF.

Notes on this clone: A read error may be the cause here, since a much bigger clone is one base away. Other nucleotide sequences from this sample produce the same CDR3. This chain connects TRDV1 to TRDJ1; 9 positions match TRDD3. Germline V gene lookup returns CDR1 TSWWSYY and CDR2 QGS. This CDR3 spans 21 amino acids. CDR3 sequence reads: CALGGLPQNYWGTPYTDKLIF. The CDR3 coding sequence is TGTGCTCTTGGGGGACTCCCCCAGAACTACTGGGGGACCCCGTACACCGATAAGCTCATCTTT.

With respect to this clone: A far more abundant clone sits one base away, making this likely a read error. Other DNA variants within this sample encode the same CDR3. This chain connects TRDV2 to TRDJ1, with 9 positions matching TRDD3. CDR1 and CDR2 from the germline V gene are GEAIGNYY and EKD. The CDR3 has 19 residues. The CDR3 nucleotides read TGTGCCTGCGACACTCTGACTGGGGGAGCCACGTCCGCCACCGATAAACTCATCTTT. Protein: CACDTLTGGATSATDKLIF.

Comments on this clone: It is likely a read error: a sequence one base away is far more abundant. Without a V gene call, the J gene is given as TRDJ1; the listed D gene, TRDD3, was not tested against the DNA. The CDR3 covers 17 residues. CDR3 residues: CACDLLREPLTADKLIF. The CDR3 DNA reads as TGTGCCTGTGACCTACTAAGGGAGCCCCTTACCGCCGATAAACTCATCTTT.

About this clone itself: TCRdb lists the protein of a much larger clone for this DNA, which differs at residue 14, so this is likely a read error; the protein given here is translated from the DNA itself. J is TRDJ1 and V is TRDV2, with 10 bases that match TRDD3. Trimming cost V 1 base and J 8 bases; bases outside gene matches: 21. This CDR3 has 19 amino acids. Germline values: CDR1 GEAIGNYY, CDR2 EKD. CDR3 protein: CACDTPPTTPGDTVGKLIF. The CDR3 DNA is TGTGCCTGTGACACACCTCCTACGACTCCGGGGGATACGGTGGGGAAACTCATCTTT.

About this clone itself: A much larger clone differs from this one at a single base, so this may be a read error. The chain joins TRDV2 to TRDJ1; 13 bases line up with TRDD3. Germline V gene sequence: CDR1 GEAIGNYY, CDR2 EKD. The length of the CDR3 is 20 residues. V lost 3 bases, J lost 3 bases, and 18 bases stayed unmatched. The CDR3 is CACDRLLGDTGLHGADKLIF. The CDR3 bases are TGTGCCTGTGACCGATTACTGGGGGATACGGGATTACATGGGGCCGATAAACTCATCTTT.

As regards this clone: With a far larger clone one base away, a read error is the likely cause. The chain links TRDV1 to TRDJ1; 7 bases agree with TRDD2. V lost 0 bases and J lost 8; bases outside the gene matches: 12. CDR3 length equals 16 residues. The germline V gene has CDR1 TSWWSYY and CDR2 QGS. CDR3 sequence reads: CALGELRAFLREKLIF. In DNA, the CDR3 is TGTGCTCTTGGGGAACTAAGAGCCTTCCTCCGAGAGAAACTCATCTTT.

This clone was counted between two and nine times. A far larger clone differs by one base, so this is likely a read error. Other DNA sequences in the sample encode the same CDR3. J is TRDJ1 and V is TRDV2; 11 nucleotides align to TRDD3. Germline values: CDR1 GEAIGNYY, CDR2 EKD. CDR3 length equals 16 residues. J lost 4 bases, V lost 3 bases, and 9 bases had no gene match. The CDR3 DNA reads as TGTGCCTGTGACCTCCTGGGGGATACACTTGACGATAAACTCATCTTT. It translates to CACDLLGDTLDDKLIF.

As concerns this clone: The TCRdb protein, from a much larger clone, departs from this DNA's translation at residue 12, likely by read error; the protein shown derives from the DNA. V and J are TRDV1 and TRDJ1, with 12 bases aligning to TRDD3. The germline V gene has CDR1 TSWWSYY and CDR2 QGS. CDR3 length: 14 amino acids. V shed 2 bases, J shed 12 bases, and the junction held 7 bases outside the gene matches. In DNA form, the CDR3 reads TGTGCTCTTGGGGAAGTATCCTGGGGGATACGCATCATCTTT. Encoded protein: CALGEVSWGIRIIF.

This clone is hyperexpanded. Other DNA sequences in the same sample also yield this CDR3. V usage is TRDV2 and J usage is TRDJ1; 11 bases are shared with TRDD3. Trimming cost V 1 base and J 7 bases; bases outside gene matches: 7. Germline CDR1 and CDR2: GEAIGNYY and EKD. The CDR3 is made up of 15 amino acids. The CDR3 spells CACDTLGDTIGKLIF. The DNA for the CDR3 is TGTGCCTGTGACACGCTGGGGGATACAATCGGTAAACTCATCTTT.

In its sample, this clone is large (0.1 to 1%). The same CDR3 is also encoded by other DNA sequences in this sample. The V call is TRDV2, the J call TRDJ1; 8 nucleotides match TRDD3. Germline CDR1 and CDR2: GEAIGNYY and EKD. V lost 3 bases and J lost 8; bases outside the gene matches: 10. This CDR3 spans 14 amino acids. The CDR3 region is CACDLLGDHLKLIF. CDR3 coding DNA: TGTGCCTGTGACCTTCTGGGGGACCATCTAAAACTCATCTTT.